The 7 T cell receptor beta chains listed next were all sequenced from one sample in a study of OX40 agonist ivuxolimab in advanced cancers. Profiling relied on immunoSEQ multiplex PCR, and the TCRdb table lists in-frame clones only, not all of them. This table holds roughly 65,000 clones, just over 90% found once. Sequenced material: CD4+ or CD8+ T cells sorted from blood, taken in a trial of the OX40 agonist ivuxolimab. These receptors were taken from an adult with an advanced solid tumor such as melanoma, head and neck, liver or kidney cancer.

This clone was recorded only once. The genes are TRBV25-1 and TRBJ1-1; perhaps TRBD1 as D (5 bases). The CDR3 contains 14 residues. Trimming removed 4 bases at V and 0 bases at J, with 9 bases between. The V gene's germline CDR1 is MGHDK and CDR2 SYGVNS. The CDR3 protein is CASSGQLMNTEAFF. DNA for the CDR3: TGTGCCAGCAGTGGACAGCTCATGAACACTGAAGCTTTCTTT. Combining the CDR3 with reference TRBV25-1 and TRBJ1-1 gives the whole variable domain EADIYQTPRYLVIGTGKKITLECSQTMGHDKMYWYQQDPGMELHLIHYSYGVNSTEKGDLSSESTVSRIRTEHFPLTLESARPSHTSQYLCASSGQLMNTEAFFGQGTRLTVV.

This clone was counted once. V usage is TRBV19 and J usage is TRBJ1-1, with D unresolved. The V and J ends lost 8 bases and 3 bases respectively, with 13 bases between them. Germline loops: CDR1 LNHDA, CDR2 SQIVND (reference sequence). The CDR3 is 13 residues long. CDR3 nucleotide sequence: TGTGCCAGTCGTGATAACGCCGACACTGAAGCTTTCTTT. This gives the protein CASRDNADTEAFF.

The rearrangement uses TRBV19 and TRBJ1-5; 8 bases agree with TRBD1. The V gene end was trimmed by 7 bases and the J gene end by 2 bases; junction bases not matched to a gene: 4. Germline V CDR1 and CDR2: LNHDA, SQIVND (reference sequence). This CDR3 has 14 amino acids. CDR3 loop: CASTQTGGNQPQHF. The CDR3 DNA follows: TGTGCCAGTACCCAGACAGGGGGCAATCAGCCCCAGCATTTT.

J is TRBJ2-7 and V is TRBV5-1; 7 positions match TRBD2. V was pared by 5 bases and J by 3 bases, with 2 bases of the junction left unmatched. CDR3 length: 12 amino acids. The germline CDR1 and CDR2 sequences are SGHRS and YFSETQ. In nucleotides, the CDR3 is TGCGCCAGCAGTGCTAGCGGCTACGAGCAGTACTTC. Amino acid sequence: CASSASGYEQYF.

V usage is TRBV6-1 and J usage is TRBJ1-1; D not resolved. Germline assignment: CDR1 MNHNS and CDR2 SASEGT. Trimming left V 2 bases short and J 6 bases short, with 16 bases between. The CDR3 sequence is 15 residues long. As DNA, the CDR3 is TGTGCCAGCAGTGAATCCCCGGGGAACAGCGCTGAAGCTTTCTTT. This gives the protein CASSESPGNSAEAFF.

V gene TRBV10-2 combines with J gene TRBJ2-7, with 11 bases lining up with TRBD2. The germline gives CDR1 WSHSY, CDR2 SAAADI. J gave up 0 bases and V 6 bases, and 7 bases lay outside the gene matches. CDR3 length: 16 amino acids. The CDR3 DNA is TGCGCCAGCAGGATACTTACTAGCGGGAGCTCCTACGAGCAGTACTTC. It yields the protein CASRILTSGSSYEQYF.

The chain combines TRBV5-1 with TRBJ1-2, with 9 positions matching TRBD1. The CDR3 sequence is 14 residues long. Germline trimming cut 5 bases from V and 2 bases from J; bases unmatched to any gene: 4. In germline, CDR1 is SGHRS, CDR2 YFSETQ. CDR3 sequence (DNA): TGCGCCAGCAGTACCGGGACAGGGAACTATGGCTACACCTTC. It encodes CASSTGTGNYGYTF.